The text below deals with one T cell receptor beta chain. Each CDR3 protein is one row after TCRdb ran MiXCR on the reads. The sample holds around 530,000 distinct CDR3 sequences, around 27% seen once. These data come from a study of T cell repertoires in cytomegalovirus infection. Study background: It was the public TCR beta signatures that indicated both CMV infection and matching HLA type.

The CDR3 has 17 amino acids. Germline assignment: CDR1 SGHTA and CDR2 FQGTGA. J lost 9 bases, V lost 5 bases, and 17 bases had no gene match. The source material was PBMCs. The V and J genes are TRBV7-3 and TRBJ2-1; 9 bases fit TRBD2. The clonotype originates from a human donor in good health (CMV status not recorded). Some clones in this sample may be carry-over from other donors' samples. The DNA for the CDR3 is TGTGCCAGCAGCCCGATGGGACTAGCATTAAAGCCTGGTGAGCAGTTCTTC. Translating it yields CASSPMGLALKPGEQFF.